This T cell receptor beta chain was found in a study of T cell responses to AZD1222 COVID-19 vaccine. Data came from immunoSEQ multiplex PCR; TCRdb stores just in-frame clones and leaves some out. The table records about 100,000 clones, 88% of them present only once. Study-wide findings and caveats: None of the repertoires were sampled until the peak T cell response had passed. Clonal diversity was possibly underestimated, and white British individuals and females predominated among donors. Regions 160-218 and 743-854 dominated among vaccine-associated CD4 TCRs spanning spike.

As to this clone: The antigen is unknown.

Germline CDR1 is MNHEY and CDR2 is SVGAGI. Trimming removed 0 bases from V and 8 bases from J, with 13 bases in between. The CDR3 loop spans 14 amino acids. This clonotype was sampled from an adult in good health. Here the sequenced sample was peripheral blood, taken on day 0 of AZD1222 vaccination. The J gene is TRBJ1-2, the V gene TRBV6-5, with D perhaps matching TRBD1 (5 bases). CDR3 residues: CASSYSRGLGGYTF. Here the CDR3 DNA reads TGTGCCAGCAGTTACTCGAGGGGCTTAGGAGGCTACACCTTC.